The rows below give T cell receptor beta chains drawn from one sample of a study of beta chain features in type 1 diabetes. Produced via immunoSEQ multiplex PCR; TCRdb's table is partial and in-frame only. The table has 130,000 to 150,000 clones, around an eighth seen once; the top ten hold under 1.5%. Sequenced: central memory CD4+ T cells from blood. These TCRs come from a man between 18 and 35 years old with type 1 diabetes. The CDR3 runs from the conserved cysteine through the conserved F or W. The D gene is left open where the match is weak. Size is stated for part of the rows, as once, few or many counts, or as a class when the clone is expanded.

j_call v_call clone_size d_call cdr3_length cdr3_aa cdr3_nt
TRBJ1-6 TRBV18 few - 16 CASSPVFARGNSPLHF TGTGCCAGCTCACCAGTCTTCGCCAGGGGTAATTCACCCCTCCACTTT
TRBJ2-2 TRBV4-1 - TRBD1 17 CASSQDVGQAAPGELFF TGCGCCAGCAGCCAAGATGTTGGACAGGCAGCGCCCGGGGAGCTGTTTTTT
TRBJ1-1 TRBV6-5 - - 14 CASSQQGYNTEAFF TGTGCCAGCAGTCAACAGGGCTACAACACTGAAGCTTTCTTT
TRBJ1-1 TRBV14 - - 13 CASSPMVRGQAFF TGTGCCAGCAGCCCGATGGTACGGGGTCAAGCTTTCTTT
TRBJ2-2 TRBV5-4 - - 13 CASSFEYTGELFF TGTGCCAGCAGCTTTGAGTATACCGGGGAGCTGTTTTTT
TRBJ2-5 TRBV4-1 few TRBD2 14 CASSRTSGQETQYF TGCGCCAGCAGCCGGACTAGCGGACAAGAGACCCAGTACTTC
TRBJ2-5 TRBV7-2 few TRBD1 13 CASSSDRQETQYF TGTGCCAGCAGTTCGGACAGGCAAGAGACCCAGTACTTC
TRBJ2-7 TRBV30 - - 13 CAWSGGQRYEQYF TGTGCCTGGAGTGGGGGGCAGCGCTACGAGCAGTACTTC
TRBJ1-2 TRBV6-5 - TRBD1 14 CASSRPGGGYGYTF TGTGCCAGCAGTAGGCCAGGGGGAGGCTATGGCTACACCTTC
TRBJ2-5 TRBV14 many - 14 CASSQGRGAVTQYF TGTGCCAGCAGCCAAGGAAGGGGAGCCGTGACCCAGTACTTC
TRBJ1-2 TRBV5-6 few - 14 CASSTDGLSNGYTF TGTGCCAGCAGCACCGACGGGTTGTCGAATGGCTACACCTTC
TRBJ1-1 TRBV9 few - 13 CASSVDRYTEAFF TGTGCCAGCAGCGTAGACAGGTACACTGAAGCTTTCTTT
TRBJ1-1 TRBV7-9 few - 14 CASSPTTVGPEAFF TGTGCCAGCAGCCCGACGACGGTCGGACCTGAAGCTTTCTTT
TRBJ1-1 TRBV4-1 few - 15 CASSHASGPNTEAFF TGCGCCAGCAGCCACGCCAGCGGCCCGAACACTGAAGCTTTCTTT
TRBJ2-5 TRBV7-9 few TRBD2 16 CASSFSIAGGQETQYF TGTGCCAGCAGCTTTTCTATCGCGGGGGGACAAGAGACCCAGTACTTC
TRBJ1-1 TRBV5-1 few - 14 CASSQTGLNTEAFF TGCGCCAGCAGCCAGACAGGCCTCAACACTGAAGCTTTCTTT
TRBJ2-1 TRBV5-4 - - 14 CASRPGGNPWQQFF TGTGCCAGCAGACCAGGGGGGAACCCTTGGCAGCAGTTCTTC
TRBJ2-1 TRBV4-1 many - 14 CASSQEDPTGPRFF TGCGCCAGCAGCCAAGAGGACCCGACCGGTCCCCGGTTCTTC
TRBJ1-2 TRBV2 many - 14 CASSVSGPEDRYTF TGTGCCAGCAGTGTGTCTGGGCCAGAAGATCGCTACACCTTC
TRBJ2-7 TRBV10-3 few - 15 CAISGGQVSSYEQYF TGTGCCATCAGTGGGGGGCAGGTGAGCTCCTACGAGCAGTACTTC
TRBJ1-4 TRBV2 few - 15 CASGLGVFDGEKLFF TGTGCCAGCGGGCTCGGAGTTTTCGACGGTGAAAAACTGTTTTTT
TRBJ2-7 TRBV6-5 few TRBD1 14 CASSADRDRYEQYF TGTGCCAGCAGTGCAGACAGGGATCGGTACGAGCAGTACTTC
TRBJ1-5 TRBV15 - - 15 CATRRVGDSNQPQHF TGTGCCACCAGGAGGGTAGGGGATAGCAATCAGCCCCAGCATTTT
TRBJ2-5 TRBV5-1 few TRBD2 14 CASSVAGVQETQYF TGCGCCAGCAGCGTAGCGGGGGTACAAGAGACCCAGTACTTC
TRBJ1-4 TRBV7-3 few - 15 CASSLSGAASEKLFF TGTGCCAGCAGCTTAAGTGGGGCGGCTAGTGAAAAACTGTTTTTT
TRBJ2-7 TRBV6-1 few TRBD1 14 CASREDRATYEQYF TGTGCCAGCAGGGAGGACAGGGCGACCTACGAGCAGTACTTC
TRBJ1-1 TRBV10-3 few - 17 CAISESRGRGGNTEAFF TGTGCCATCAGTGAGTCTCGGGGGAGAGGAGGGAACACTGAAGCTTTCTTT
TRBJ2-3 TRBV5-1 - TRBD1 15 CASSPGQGETDTQYF TGCGCCAGCAGCCCTGGACAGGGCGAAACAGATACGCAGTATTTT
TRBJ1-4 TRBV19 - - 15 CASSLDRSSNEKLFF TGTGCCAGTTCATTAGACAGGAGTTCAAATGAAAAACTGTTTTTT
TRBJ2-3 TRBV7-2 few TRBD2 14 CASSPGLATDTQYF TGTGCCAGCAGTCCGGGACTAGCAACAGATACGCAGTATTTT
TRBJ1-5 TRBV25-1 few - 16 CASSESGGSGNQPQHF TGTGCCAGCAGTGAATCTGGGGGGTCGGGCAATCAGCCCCAGCATTTT
TRBJ1-6 TRBV6-5 few TRBD1 14 CASSSGTGIFTLHF TGTGCCAGCAGTTCCGGGACAGGGATATTCACCCTCCACTTT
TRBJ1-2 TRBV29-1 - TRBD1 13 CSVGTGGDYGYTF TGCAGCGTTGGGACAGGGGGAGACTATGGCTACACCTTC
TRBJ2-1 TRBV9 few TRBD1 17 CASRAFSGTGDSNEQFF TGTGCCAGCAGGGCATTTTCCGGGACAGGGGACTCCAATGAGCAGTTCTTC
TRBJ2-3 TRBV7-9 - - 14 CASSPGTSTDTQYF TGTGCCAGCAGTCCCGGGACTAGCACAGATACGCAGTATTTT
TRBJ1-5 TRBV1 many - 15 CTSRTEGPNLQPQHF TGCACCAGCAGGACTGAGGGACCCAACCTACAGCCCCAGCATTTT
TRBJ2-1 TRBV6-1 few - 15 CASSVLTGVSNEQFF TGTGCCAGCAGTGTCCTGACCGGGGTGAGCAATGAGCAGTTCTTC